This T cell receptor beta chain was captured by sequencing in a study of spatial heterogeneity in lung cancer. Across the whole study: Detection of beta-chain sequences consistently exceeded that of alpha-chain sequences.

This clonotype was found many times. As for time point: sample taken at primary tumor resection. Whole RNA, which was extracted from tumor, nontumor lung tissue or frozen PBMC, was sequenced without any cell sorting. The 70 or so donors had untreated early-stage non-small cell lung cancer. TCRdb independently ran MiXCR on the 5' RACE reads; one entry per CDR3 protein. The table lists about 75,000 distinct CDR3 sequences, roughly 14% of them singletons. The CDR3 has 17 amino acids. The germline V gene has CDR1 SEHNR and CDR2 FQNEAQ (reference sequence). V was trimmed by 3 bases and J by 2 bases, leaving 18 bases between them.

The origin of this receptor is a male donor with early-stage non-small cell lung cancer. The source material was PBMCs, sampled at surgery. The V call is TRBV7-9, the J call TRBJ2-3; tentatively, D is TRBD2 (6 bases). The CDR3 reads CASSFPAGGKPTDTQYF. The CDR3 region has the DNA TGTGCCAGCAGCTTCCCGGCGGGCGGGAAACCCACAGATACGCAGTATTTT.